The next 14 T cell receptor beta chains were all read from a single sample in a study of T cell clonality in common variable immunodeficiency (dated by TCRdb to between 2015 and 2017). Library preparation was by the immunoSEQ multiplex PCR assay. Sourced from immuneACCESS, this table was stored by TCRdb with only in-frame sequences that have V and J called. A share of the clones is absent; for the studies checked, an unresolved V gene accounts for under half, and the remainder has no known explanation. The table for this sample lists more than 35,000 clones, none of them counted only once. Roughly 3% of the sample comes from the top ten. Source material: peripheral blood mononuclear cells. These receptors all come from a person aged 18-70 years in good health.

This clone was observed many times. The read gets to within 3 residues of the CDR3 end, and the germline J gene fills in the rest. The chain links TRBV18 to TRBJ1-4; 8 bases line up with TRBD1. The CDR3 length is 16 residues. Losses at the gene ends were 3 bases for V and 5 bases for J; bases not matched to a gene: 8. Germline V gives CDR1 KGHSH, CDR2 LQKENI. The CDR3 bases that were read are TGTGCCAGCTCACCCCGTTCCGGGACAGGAAATGAAAAA. Translation gives CASSPRSGTGNEK. The whole CDR3 reads CASSPRSGTGNEKLFF.

This clone has a count of ten or more. From the germline J gene comes the end of the CDR3, since the read stops 3 residues before it. The rearrangement links TRBV24-1 to TRBJ2-3; no definite D call. Trimming pared 2 bases from V and 5 bases from J, leaving 4 bases between. The CDR3 totals 12 residues. Germline assignment: CDR1 KGHDR and CDR2 SFDVKD. CDR3 residues: CATSDSQDTQYF. CDR3 DNA (partial): TGTGCCACCAGTGATTCCCAAGATACG.

This clone was detected many times. The read halts 3 residues ahead of the CDR3 end, with the missing end drawn from the germline J gene. The rearrangement uses TRBV29-1 and TRBJ2-3; D uncertain. Trimming shortened V by 5 bases and J by 4 bases, and 7 bases separated the two germline ends. The CDR3 sequence is 11 residues long. Germline CDR1 SQVTM, CDR2 ANQGSEA. CDR3 DNA (partial): TGCAGCGTTTTCTTAGCAGATACG. The encoded protein is CSVFLADT. From start to end, the CDR3 is CSVFLADTQYF.

Ten or more counts support this clone. Read coverage stops 3 residues before the CDR3 terminus; the germline J gene supplies the remainder. The chain couples TRBV7-9 to TRBJ2-1; a possible D gene is TRBD2 (7 bases). With 1 base removed from V and 8 bases from J, the gap between germline ends came to 15 bases. Per germline, CDR1 SEHNR and CDR2 FQNEAQ (reference sequence). The CDR3 has 15 amino acids. CDR3 sequence: CASSLVGRGADEQFF. Partial CDR3 DNA: TGTGCCAGCAGCTTAGTTGGTCGGGGGGCTGATGAG.

This clone was seen repeatedly, ten times or more. The read terminates 3 residues before the CDR3 end, so the remaining end is supplied by the germline J gene. V and J are TRBV20-1 and TRBJ1-2; TRBD1 aligns across 8 bases. Looked up from germline, CDR1 is DFQATT and CDR2 is SNEGSKA (reference sequence). The V segment lost 2 bases and the J segment 7 bases; nucleotides outside the gene matches: 6. The CDR3 spans 13 residues. This CDR3 is CSARTDRVGGYTF. The DNA read from the CDR3 is TGCAGTGCTAGAACGGACAGGGTGGGTGGC.

In this sample, this clone turned up many times. From the germline J gene comes the end of the CDR3, since the read stops 3 residues before it. The chain links TRBV11-3 to TRBJ2-7; TRBD1 agrees at 7 bases. Germline assignment: CDR1 SGHNT and CDR2 YENEEA. The V gene end was trimmed by 5 bases and the J gene end by 3 bases; junction bases not matched to a gene: 4. CDR3 length: 13 amino acids. The CDR3 bases that were read are TGTGCCAGCAGCATTGACAGGGACTACGAG. Translation: CASSIDRDYE. The entire CDR3 is CASSIDRDYEQYF. The full variable domain, with the rest looked up from reference TRBV11-3 and TRBJ2-7, is EAGVVQSPRYKIIEKKQPVAFWCNPISGHNTLYWYLQNLGQGPELLIRYENEEAVDDSQLPKDRFSAERLKGVDSTLKIQPAELGDSAVYLCASSIDRDYEQYFGPGTRLTVT.

This clone was seen many times. The read terminates 3 residues before the CDR3 end, so the remaining end is supplied by the germline J gene. The chain links TRBV5-1 to TRBJ2-2, with TRBD2 matching over 14 bases. J gave up 6 bases and V 0 bases, and 10 bases lay outside the gene matches. CDR1 SGHRS and CDR2 YFSETQ come from the germline V gene. The CDR3 has 19 amino acids. The sequenced CDR3 bases are TGCGCCAGCAGCTTGGGACTAGCGGGAGGGGCCGGTTTGCCCGGGGAG. Translation gives CASSLGLAGGAGLPGE. In full, the CDR3 reads CASSLGLAGGAGLPGELFF.

This clone has at least ten counts. The sequence runs out 3 residues before the end of the CDR3; the remainder is reconstructed from the germline J gene. The genes are TRBV19 and TRBJ2-5, with D tentatively TRBD2 (6 bases). The length of the CDR3 is 15 residues. The V and J ends lost 3 bases and 5 bases respectively, with 16 bases between them. Germline assignment: CDR1 LNHDA and CDR2 SQIVND (reference sequence). Partial CDR3 DNA: TGTGCCAGTAGTATCGTAGCGGACTTCAGGGAGACC. It codes for CASSIVADFRET. In full, the CDR3 reads CASSIVADFRETQYF. The entire variable domain, with the rest obtained from reference TRBV19 and TRBJ2-5, is as follows: DGGITQSPKYLFRKEGQNVTLSCEQNLNHDAMYWYRQDPGQGLRLIYYSQIVNDFQKGDIAEGYSVSREKKESFPLTVTSAQKNPTAFYLCASSIVADFRETQYFGPGTRLLVL.

This clone occurred many times. The CDR3 is cut off 3 residues early in the read; its end comes from the germline J gene. The chain has TRBV14 and TRBJ2-7; D is ambiguous. The CDR3 loop spans 13 amino acids. Germline-derived CDR1 and CDR2 are SGHDN and FVKESK. With 0 bases removed from V and 3 bases from J, the gap between germline ends came to 6 bases. The DNA read from the CDR3 is TGTGCCAGCAGCCAAGATTTGTACTACGAG. Translated: CASSQDLYYE. The entire CDR3 protein is CASSQDLYYEQYF.

This clone came up many times. Read coverage stops 3 residues before the CDR3 terminus; the germline J gene supplies the remainder. The V call is TRBV20-1, the J call TRBJ2-3; tentative D call: TRBD1 (6 bases). Germline loops: CDR1 DFQATT, CDR2 SNEGSKA (reference sequence). The CDR3 loop spans 12 amino acids. Trimming took 5 bases from V and 3 from J, leaving 9 bases between them. The CDR3 here is CSALTGTDTQYF. CDR3 DNA (partial): TGCAGTGCTCTTACAGGGACAGATACG.

A remark on this clone: The sequence runs out 3 residues before the end of the CDR3; the remainder is reconstructed from the germline J gene. The V gene is TRBV20-1, the J gene TRBJ2-1; possible D gene TRBD2, 5 bases. V shed 3 bases and J shed 6 bases, with 12 bases lying between them. Germline CDR1 is DFQATT and CDR2 is SNEGSKA (reference sequence). CDR3 length equals 13 residues. CDR3 region: CSARQEAPNEQFF. Incomplete CDR3 DNA: TGCAGTGCTAGGCAGGAGGCCCCCAATGAG.

Worth noting for this clone: The read falls 3 residues short of the CDR3 end, and the missing part is taken from the germline J gene. The genes are TRBV18 and TRBJ1-1; no definite D call. V was clipped by 0 bases and J by 7 bases, with 6 bases between them. The germline V gene has CDR1 KGHSH and CDR2 LQKENI. This CDR3 is built from 12 residues. The CDR3 protein is CASSPPNGEAFF. CDR3 bases read: TGTGCCAGCTCACCACCGAACGGTGAA.

This clone was seen repeatedly, ten times or more. Sequencing ends 3 residues short of the CDR3 end; the germline J gene provides the rest. The gene calls are TRBV20-1 and TRBJ1-2, with D possibly TRBD1 on 6 matching bases. The V gene lost 6 bases and the J gene lost 2 bases, with 22 bases spanning the gap. This CDR3 is built from 16 residues. Per the germline V gene, CDR1 is DFQATT and CDR2 is SNEGSKA (reference sequence). This CDR3 reads CSAPPGRPGVNYGYTF. The CDR3 bases that were read are TGCAGTGCCCCTCCCGGGCGTCCAGGGGTAAACTATGGC.

This clone was seen many times. The read stops 3 residues short of the end of the CDR3; the missing end is completed from the germline J gene. The chain carries TRBV20-1 and TRBJ1-1; TRBD1 matches 7 bases. With V trimmed by 3 bases and J by 7 bases, 11 bases remained unmatched. Germline V gene data show CDR1 as DFQATT and CDR2 as SNEGSKA (reference sequence). The CDR3 totals 14 residues. The sequenced part of the CDR3 DNA is TGCAGTGCTAGTCGGCCCAGGGGGGAATTTGAA. It specifies CSASRPRGEFE. The complete CDR3 sequence is CSASRPRGEFEAFF.